Listed here are 13 T cell receptor beta chains from one sample, sequenced in a study of blood T cell repertoires in COVID-19 (TCRdb year 2020). Libraries were constructed by the immunoSEQ multiplex PCR assay. Here the immuneACCESS table is served through TCRdb, limited to in-frame sequences with V and J called. Missing clones are a known gap in these copies; in checked studies unresolved V genes cover under half, and the rest lacks a known reason. The sample includes fewer than 300,000 clones, with about 87% observed a single time. Approximately 1.6% of the sample lies in the top ten. Sequenced sample: peripheral blood. These TCRs come from a woman between 40 and 55 years old who had recovered from COVID-19.

The table lists this clone with a count of one. The gene calls are TRBV7-9 and TRBJ1-1; no firm D call. The V end lost 3 bases, the J end lost 6 bases, and 5 bases lay between the germline ends. Germline values: CDR1 SEHNR, CDR2 FQNEAQ (reference sequence). This CDR3 region has 11 residues. The CDR3 nucleotides read TGTGCCAGCAGCTTTTACTCTGAAGCTTTCTTT. Its translation is CASSFYSEAFF.

This clone was observed at least ten times. The V and J genes are TRBV5-1 and TRBJ1-4; tentative D call: TRBD1 (5 bases). CDR1 and CDR2 (germline): SGHRS, YFSETQ. V was cut by 1 base and J by 6 bases, with 10 bases left in between. The CDR3 runs to 14 residues. The CDR3 DNA sequence: TGCGCCAGCAGCTTGTCTGGGGCTGATGAAAAACTGTTTTTT. Amino acid sequence: CASSLSGADEKLFF.

The V call is TRBV6-2 or TRBV6-3, the J call TRBJ2-7; 9 bases map to TRBD1. This CDR3 is 15 amino acids long. The junction had 6 bases not matched to a gene; V was cut back by 4 bases and J by 2 bases. Germline CDR1 is MNHEY and CDR2 is SVGEGT. The CDR3 DNA reads as TGTGCCAGCAGTTTCCGCCGGGACAGGGCCTACGAGCAGTACTTC. As protein: CASSFRRDRAYEQYF.

The J gene is TRBJ1-1, the V gene TRBV5-8, with D uncertain. Germline values: CDR1 SGHTS, CDR2 YDEGEE. The CDR3 extends over 13 amino acids. V was shortened by 6 bases and J by 4 bases, with 13 bases between the two germline ends. The DNA of the CDR3 is TGTGCCAGCAACCGGAGGTTTGGCACTGAAGCTTTCTTT. It encodes CASNRRFGTEAFF.

This chain links TRBV13 with TRBJ2-2, with no clear D. Trimming took 5 bases from V and 1 from J, leaving 8 bases between them. Per the germline V gene, CDR1 is PRHDT and CDR2 is FYEKMQ (reference sequence). This CDR3 has 14 residues. Here the CDR3 DNA reads TGTGCCAGCAGCCCCCGACTGAACACCGGGGAGCTGTTTTTT. This codes for CASSPRLNTGELFF.

The chain is built from TRBV11-3 and TRBJ2-2, with D hard to call. CDR3 size: 14 residues. The V gene's germline CDR1 is SGHNT and CDR2 YENEEA. The germline V and J ends were trimmed by 0 bases and 4 bases, with 6 bases remaining between them. CDR3 in DNA: TGTGCCAGCAGCTTAGATTTAGTCACCGGGGAGCTGTTTTTT. This gives the protein CASSLDLVTGELFF.

The chain joins TRBV7-2 to TRBJ1-2; the D gene is possibly TRBD1 (6 bases). The CDR3 sequence is 15 residues long. The V gene's germline CDR1 is SGHTA and CDR2 FQGNSA. Trimming pared 1 base from V and 1 base from J, leaving 10 bases between. Written as DNA, the CDR3 is TGTGCCAGCAGCTTAGGCGACAGGAGTAACTATGGCTACACCTTC. As protein: CASSLGDRSNYGYTF.

V is TRBV7-7 and J is TRBJ2-7, with 9 bases fitting TRBD1. After removal of 5 bases from V and 5 bases from J, the junction contained 4 bases not matched to a gene. The germline V gene has CDR1 SSHAT and CDR2 FNYEAQ (reference sequence). CDR3 length: 13 amino acids. DNA for the CDR3: TGTGCCAGCAGCCGGGACAGGGCCGACGAGCAGTACTTC. Translation gives CASSRDRADEQYF. The complete variable domain, with remaining parts taken from reference TRBV7-7 and TRBJ2-7, reads GAGVSQSPRYKVTKRGQDVTLRCDPISSHATLYWYQQALGQGPEFLTYFNYEAQPDKSGLPSDRFSAERPEGSISTLTIQRTEQRDSAMYRCASSRDRADEQYFGPGTRLTVT.

At least ten counts were recorded for this clone. The chain links TRBV4-3 to TRBJ2-7, with TRBD1 matching over 10 bases. Germline trimming cut 3 bases from V and 6 bases from J; bases unmatched to any gene: 5. This CDR3 region has 14 residues. CDR1 and CDR2 (germline): LGHNA, YSLEER. This CDR3 reads CASSQSWTGGEQYF. Written as DNA, the CDR3 is TGCGCCAGCAGCCAGTCTTGGACAGGGGGCGAGCAGTACTTC.

The CDR3 sequence: CASSSTGMNTEAFF. Written as DNA, the CDR3 is TGTGCCAGCAGCTCGACGGGAATGAACACTGAAGCTTTCTTT. The V and J genes are TRBV28 and TRBJ1-1; D gene unclear. V was cut by 6 bases and J by 0 bases, with 11 bases left in between. Germline V lookup: CDR1 MDHEN, CDR2 SYDVKM. This CDR3 contains 14 residues.

The chain recombines TRBV3-1 (or the pseudogene TRBV3-2) with TRBJ2-5, with D possibly matching TRBD2 (6 bases). CDR1 and CDR2 from the germline V gene are LGHDT and YNNKEL (reference sequence). This CDR3 has 14 residues. Deletions cut 3 bases from V and 7 bases from J, with 15 bases between. The CDR3 spells CASSHEAGGGTQYF. CDR3 DNA sequence: TGTGCCAGCAGCCACGAGGCTGGGGGAGGGACCCAGTACTTC.

This clone was seen a single time. V is TRBV3-1 (or the pseudogene TRBV3-2) and J is TRBJ2-3, with TRBD1 matching 7 bases. The ends lost 4 bases at V and 4 bases at J; junction bases unmatched: 5. Germline V CDR1 and CDR2: LGHDT, YNNKEL (reference sequence). The CDR3 runs to 14 residues. CDR3 DNA: TGTGCCAGCAGCCTCCCGACAGGGTCAGATACGCAGTATTTT. Its protein product is CASSLPTGSDTQYF.

V usage is TRBV9 and J usage is TRBJ2-3, with TRBD2 matching 9 bases. Germline V gene data show CDR1 as SGDLS and CDR2 as YYNGEE. The ends lost 4 bases at V and 6 bases at J; junction bases unmatched: 9. The CDR3 is 15 residues long. The DNA for the CDR3 is TGTGCCAGCAGCTGGAATAGCGGGGGAGAGGATACGCAGTATTTT. This translates into CASSWNSGGEDTQYF.